The 18 T cell receptor beta chains given below trace back to one sample, sequenced in a study of response to subunit inactivated influenza vaccine. TCRdb re-analysed the RT-PCR reads in MiXCR, keeping a single row per CDR3 protein. The sample includes over 150,000 distinct CDR3 sequences, about 9% of them seen just once. This sample comprised non-naive T cells sorted from PBMCs, obtained on the day of vaccination. These receptor sequences come from a man aged 45-65 years who received an inactivated influenza vaccine.

In its sample, this clonotype was seen many times. The chain uses TRBV12-3 or TRBV12-4 and TRBJ2-7; weak D call: TRBD1 (6 bases). CDR3 length equals 14 residues. Deletions cut 6 bases from V and 1 base from J, with 13 bases between. The CDR3 DNA sequence: TGTGCCAGCAGGAGGACGGACAGATCCTACGAGCAGTACTTC. This gives the protein CASRRTDRSYEQYF.

This clonotype was seen only a few times. The rearrangement joins TRBV18 to TRBJ2-5; 8 positions match TRBD2. The length of the CDR3 is 15 residues. J was trimmed by 2 bases and V by 2 bases; bases with no gene match: 4. From germline, CDR1 is KGHSH and CDR2 LQKENI. CDR3 sequence: CASSPGSGGQETQYF. The CDR3 DNA reads as TGTGCCAGCTCACCAGGGAGCGGGGGACAAGAGACCCAGTACTTC.

V usage is TRBV29-1 and J usage is TRBJ2-3; 7 nucleotides line up with TRBD2. The CDR3 totals 14 residues. Germline loops: CDR1 SQVTM, CDR2 ANQGSEA. J lost 14 bases, V lost 4 bases, and 18 bases had no gene match. CDR3 amino acids: CSVGGGVTGSLWYF. CDR3 nucleotides: TGCAGCGTTGGGGGGGGAGTCACTGGTTCCCTGTGGTATTTT.

Points on this clonotype: One end of the junction does not line up with germline, which may come from a read error. The chain joins TRBV7-3 to TRBJ1-5; D call uncertain. The CDR3 extends over 18 amino acids. Germline CDR1 SGHTA, CDR2 FQGTGA. CDR3 in DNA: TGTGCCAGCAGCTCAGAAAGGGCTGGAGGTCATAGCAATCAGCCTCAGCATTTT. It encodes CASSSERAGGHSNQPQHF.

This clonotype was picked up many times. The V call is TRBV29-1, the J call TRBJ1-1; D uncertain. With 1 base removed from V and 2 bases from J, the gap between germline ends came to 8 bases. CDR1 SQVTM and CDR2 ANQGSEA come from the germline V gene. This CDR3 is built from 13 residues. CDR3 sequence (DNA): TGCAGCGTTGAAGTTAACACCAACACTGAAGCTTTCTTT. Translating gives CSVEVNTNTEAFF.

There are a few counts of this clonotype. The chain combines TRBV7-9 with TRBJ2-1, with TRBD1 identical over 7 bases. The V gene end was trimmed by 5 bases and the J gene end by 8 bases; junction bases not matched to a gene: 12. CDR1 is SEHNR and CDR2 is FQNEAQ in the germline V gene (reference sequence). The CDR3 is 15 amino acids. The CDR3 sequence is CASSPVRGIIHEQFF. In DNA form, the CDR3 reads TGTGCCAGCAGCCCCGTCAGGGGGATAATCCATGAGCAGTTCTTC.

The chain links TRBV28 to TRBJ2-7, with D perhaps matching TRBD2 (6 bases). This CDR3 is 13 amino acids long. The V gene's germline CDR1 is MDHEN and CDR2 SYDVKM. V lost 8 bases and J lost 5, with 16 bases in between. CDR3 in amino acids: CASATRDFHEQYF. For the CDR3, the DNA is TGTGCCAGCGCCACTAGGGACTTCCACGAGCAGTACTTC. Complete variable domain (other parts from reference TRBV28 and TRBJ2-7): DVKVTQSSRYLVKRTGEKVFLECVQDMDHENMFWYRQDPGLGLRLIYFSYDVKMKEKGDIPEGYSVSREKKERFSLILESASTNQTSMYLCASATRDFHEQYFGPGTRLTVT.

This clonotype has more than one count but fewer than ten. The chain employs TRBV7-8 and TRBJ2-2, with a weak D call TRBD2 (6 bases). CDR3 length: 16 amino acids. The V end was cut by 5 bases, the J end by 5 bases, with 18 bases between. From germline, CDR1 is SGHVS and CDR2 FQNEAQ. CDR3 protein: CASSPAGGLPTGELFF. The CDR3 DNA follows: TGTGCCAGCAGCCCAGCCGGAGGGCTGCCTACCGGGGAGCTGTTTTTT.

The CDR3 DNA reads as TGCGCCAGCAGCCAAGATGGGTGGCGCTCCTATAATTCACCCCTCCACTTT. Translated: CASSQDGWRSYNSPLHF. This chain connects TRBV4-1 to TRBJ1-6; no firm D call. This CDR3 is built from 17 residues. The germline V gene has CDR1 MGHRA and CDR2 YSYEKL. V was cut by 0 bases and J by 0 bases, with 9 bases left in between.

In its sample, this clonotype was seen many times. J is TRBJ2-2 and V is TRBV5-1; the D gene could be TRBD1 or TRBD2 (5 bases each). This CDR3 is 15 amino acids long. Trimming stripped 0 bases from V and 3 bases from J, with 9 bases between. Per the germline V gene, CDR1 is SGHRS and CDR2 is YFSETQ. The DNA for the CDR3 is TGCGCCAGCAGCTTGGACGGGACCGACACCGGGGAGCTGTTTTTT. Translation gives CASSLDGTDTGELFF.

This clonotype was found a few times. The chain employs TRBV20-1 and TRBJ1-1, with D perhaps matching TRBD1 (5 bases). The CDR3 covers 13 residues. Germline CDR1 reads DFQATT; CDR2 reads SNEGSKA (reference sequence). The V gene lost 0 bases and the J gene lost 7 bases, with 12 bases spanning the gap. The CDR3 nucleotides read TGCAGTGCTAGAGATAGCAGGGTCGGTGAAGCTTTCTTT. It codes for CSARDSRVGEAFF.

The chain is built from TRBV11-2 and TRBJ2-3, with 8 bases aligning to TRBD2. The germline V gene has CDR1 SGHAT and CDR2 FQNNGV. The V segment lost 2 bases and the J segment 2 bases; nucleotides outside the gene matches: 12. The CDR3 length is 18 residues. CDR3 nucleotide sequence: TGTGCCAGCAGCTTATTTATAGCGGGAAGGTTCCTCACAGATACGCAGTATTTT. Translated: CASSLFIAGRFLTDTQYF.

V usage is TRBV11-2 and J usage is TRBJ2-1; TRBD2 aligns across 11 bases. The J segment lost 8 bases and the V segment lost 4 bases, leaving 4 bases of the junction unmatched. This CDR3 is 14 amino acids long. In germline, CDR1 is SGHAT, CDR2 FQNNGV. CDR3 sequence (DNA): TGTGCCAGCAGCTACACTAGCGGGGGCTATGAGCAGTTCTTC. Its protein product is CASSYTSGGYEQFF.

The gene calls are TRBV5-5 and TRBJ2-6; D uncertain. Trimming took 0 bases from V and 8 from J, leaving 12 bases between them. CDR1 is SGHKS, CDR2 YYEKEE, per germline (reference sequence). The CDR3 loop spans 15 amino acids. The DNA of the CDR3 is TGTGCCAGCAGCTTGGAGGCTCCACCCCCCAACGTCCTGACTTTC. Its translation is CASSLEAPPPNVLTF. Full variable domain (remainder filled in from reference TRBV5-5 and TRBJ2-6): DAGVTQSPTHLIKTRGQQVTLRCSPISGHKSVSWYQQVLGQGPQFIFQYYEKEERGRGNFPDRFSARQFPNYSSELNVNALLLGDSALYLCASSLEAPPPNVLTFGAGSRLTVL.

The chain is built from TRBV30 and TRBJ1-1, with TRBD1 as a possible D gene (5 bases). Germline V lookup: CDR1 GTSNPN, CDR2 SVGIG (reference sequence). V lost 7 bases and J 5 bases, leaving 14 bases between the germline ends. This CDR3 has 12 residues. The CDR3 region is CALGERGTEAFF. Written as DNA, the CDR3 is TGTGCCTTGGGGGAGAGGGGTACTGAAGCTTTCTTT.

The V gene is TRBV6-2 or TRBV6-3, the J gene TRBJ2-5; 7 bases fit TRBD1. The CDR3 runs to 16 residues. CDR1 and CDR2 (germline): MNHEY, SVGEGT. Losses at the gene ends were 5 bases for V and 1 base for J; bases not matched to a gene: 10. CDR3 in amino acids: CASSPGQLTSQETQYF. Here the CDR3 DNA reads TGTGCCAGCAGTCCGGGACAGCTGACCTCCCAAGAGACCCAGTACTTC.

This rearrangement joins TRBV20-1 to TRBJ1-4, with D unclear. This CDR3 comprises 12 residues. V gave up 5 bases and J gave up 7 bases, with 11 bases separating them. Germline values: CDR1 DFQATT, CDR2 SNEGSKA (reference sequence). The CDR3 sequence is CSARHLGEKLFF. CDR3 DNA: TGCAGTGCTCGGCACTTGGGTGAAAAACTGTTTTTT.

This clonotype was observed a handful of times. The rearrangement uses TRBV24-1 and TRBJ2-3; 12 nucleotides agree with TRBD2. Per the germline V gene, CDR1 is KGHDR and CDR2 is SFDVKD. V gave up 5 bases and J gave up 2 bases; unmatched junction bases: 7. The CDR3 is 17 amino acids. The chain's CDR3 is CATSGTSGKTNTDTQYF. For the CDR3, the DNA is TGTGCCACCAGTGGGACTAGCGGGAAAACAAACACAGATACGCAGTATTTT.